This passage covers 22 T cell receptor beta chains from one sample sequenced in a study of shared clonotypes between healthy human individuals. Generated by immunoSEQ multiplex PCR, the TCRdb table keeps only in-frame clones and is missing some. The sample lists about 340,000 clones; roughly 70% were seen once. The sample consisted of memory CD4+ T cells sorted from blood. Subset noted: CD45RA-negative fraction. The receptors here all came from a man in his thirties or forties in good health.

V is TRBV6-1 and J is TRBJ2-7, with 11 bases identical to TRBD2. This CDR3 is built from 15 residues. V was pared by 4 bases and J by 2 bases, with 4 bases of the junction left unmatched. The germline V gene has CDR1 MNHNS and CDR2 SASEGT. CDR3 amino acids: CASSVGLAVAYEQYF. The CDR3 DNA follows: TGTGCCAGCAGTGTGGGACTAGCGGTAGCCTACGAGCAGTACTTC.

The J gene is TRBJ1-2, the V gene TRBV28; D call uncertain. Germline CDR1 reads MDHEN; CDR2 reads SYDVKM. Trimming stripped 2 bases from V and 5 bases from J, with 18 bases between. The CDR3 spans 16 residues. The CDR3 loop is CASSLGRRPGNYGYTF. CDR3 coding DNA: TGTGCCAGCAGTTTAGGGAGGCGGCCGGGAAATTATGGCTACACCTTC.

V usage is TRBV5-5 and J usage is TRBJ2-7; D gene ambiguous. From germline, CDR1 is SGHKS and CDR2 YYEKEE (reference sequence). This CDR3 contains 15 residues. Deletions cut 0 bases from V and 4 bases from J, with 14 bases between. For the CDR3, the DNA is TGTGCCAGCAGCTTGGCCGTCTCTGCGCTTTACGAGCAGTACTTC. Amino acid sequence: CASSLAVSALYEQYF. The variable domain in full, with the rest retrieved from reference TRBV5-5 and TRBJ2-7, is DAGVTQSPTHLIKTRGQQVTLRCSPISGHKSVSWYQQVLGQGPQFIFQYYEKEERGRGNFPDRFSARQFPNYSSELNVNALLLGDSALYLCASSLAVSALYEQYFGPGTRLTVT.

This chain links TRBV7-2 with TRBJ2-1, with D unclear. V gave up 7 bases and J gave up 4 bases, with 11 bases separating them. CDR3 length: 13 amino acids. Germline V gene lookup returns CDR1 SGHTA and CDR2 FQGNSA. The CDR3 DNA reads as TGTGCCAGCAACCTGCTGGGGTACAATGAGCAGTTCTTC. Protein: CASNLLGYNEQFF. Together with reference TRBV7-2 and TRBJ2-1, the CDR3 gives the full variable domain: GAGVSQSPSNKVTEKGKDVELRCDPISGHTALYWYRQSLGQGLEFLIYFQGNSAPDKSGLPSDRFSAERTGGSVSTLTIQRTQQEDSAVYLCASNLLGYNEQFFGPGTRLTVL.

The chain carries TRBV5-4 and TRBJ2-7; 8 nucleotides align to TRBD1. This CDR3 is 14 amino acids long. Germline V gene sequence: CDR1 SGHNT, CDR2 YYREEE (reference sequence). V lost 5 bases and J lost 0; bases outside the gene matches: 4. CDR3 residues: CASSRDRGSYEQYF. CDR3 in DNA: TGTGCCAGCAGTCGCGACAGGGGCTCCTACGAGCAGTACTTC.

This clone occurred a few times. The V gene is TRBV19, the J gene TRBJ1-5; D uncertain. V was trimmed by 3 bases and J by 6 bases, leaving 12 bases between them. The CDR3 is made up of 14 amino acids. CDR1 is LNHDA and CDR2 is SQIVND in the germline V gene (reference sequence). CDR3 sequence: CASSMGYSRQPQHF. CDR3 in DNA: TGTGCCAGTAGTATGGGCTACAGTCGTCAGCCCCAGCATTTT.

This clone has only a few counts. The V call is TRBV28, the J call TRBJ2-7; possibly TRBD1 for D (5 bases). The ends were cut back, 7 bases at V and 2 bases at J, with 9 bases in the middle. Germline CDR1 reads MDHEN; CDR2 reads SYDVKM. The length of the CDR3 is 12 residues. The CDR3 spells CASKGAAYEQYF. DNA for the CDR3: TGTGCCAGCAAAGGGGCCGCCTACGAGCAGTACTTC.

This clone came up once. The gene calls are TRBV7-2 and TRBJ1-5; maybe TRBD1 (6 bases). Germline V gives CDR1 SGHTA, CDR2 FQGNSA. Trimming cost V 5 bases and J 3 bases, with 14 bases left between them. The CDR3 runs to 15 residues. CDR3 residues: CASSPGGRDNQPQHF. CDR3 nucleotides: TGTGCCAGCAGCCCCGGGGGCAGAGACAATCAGCCCCAGCATTTT.

The J gene is TRBJ2-3, the V gene TRBV5-1, with TRBD1 matching over 9 bases. This CDR3 has 15 residues. Trimming at V came to 4 bases and at J to 3 bases, leaving 6 bases not matched to a gene. The germline gives CDR1 SGHRS, CDR2 YFSETQ. The CDR3 DNA reads TGCGCCAGCAGCCGACAGGGGGTACGGACAGATACGCAGTATTTT. It translates to CASSRQGVRTDTQYF.

The chain employs TRBV19 and TRBJ1-5; D might be TRBD1 (6 bases). Germline V gene data show CDR1 as LNHDA and CDR2 as SQIVND (reference sequence). The CDR3 has 15 residues. Trimming removed 3 bases at V and 2 bases at J, with 11 bases between. CDR3 DNA: TGTGCCAGTAGTATGGGGGCAGGGGGCAATCAGCCCCAGCATTTT. Translation gives CASSMGAGGNQPQHF.

The J gene is TRBJ1-2, the V gene TRBV19; D call uncertain. Germline loops: CDR1 LNHDA, CDR2 SQIVND (reference sequence). The germline V and J ends were trimmed by 5 bases and 4 bases, with 14 bases remaining between them. The CDR3 runs 14 residues. CDR3 residues: CASSPRSETYGYTF. CDR3 in DNA: TGTGCCAGTAGTCCTCGCTCAGAAACCTATGGCTACACCTTC.

This clone was detected only once. The chain has TRBV28 and TRBJ2-1; a possible D gene is TRBD2 (7 bases). From germline, CDR1 is MDHEN and CDR2 SYDVKM. The CDR3 is 16 residues long. Deletions cut 3 bases from V and 0 bases from J, with 12 bases between. CDR3 amino acids: CASSFRGASSYNEQFF. The CDR3 DNA reads TGTGCCAGCAGTTTTCGGGGGGCGAGCTCCTACAATGAGCAGTTCTTC.

The chain recombines TRBV6-5 with TRBJ2-7; weak D call: TRBD1 (6 bases). Trimming stripped 6 bases from V and 6 bases from J, with 21 bases between. The CDR3 totals 15 residues. Germline lookup yields CDR1 MNHEY and CDR2 SVGAGI. The CDR3 sequence: CASSSGQLPAGEQYF. CDR3 in DNA: TGTGCCAGCAGCTCGGGACAATTACCGGCGGGCGAGCAGTACTTC.

The chain links TRBV11-2 to TRBJ1-5, with D possibly TRBD1 on 5 matching bases. The CDR3 runs to 18 residues. Between the trimmed V and J ends, which lost 0 bases and 4 bases, there was a span of 19 bases. Germline loops: CDR1 SGHAT, CDR2 FQNNGV. The chain's CDR3 is CASSLDPSPSGPNQPQHF. The CDR3 DNA follows: TGTGCCAGCAGCTTAGATCCCTCCCCGTCAGGGCCAAATCAGCCCCAGCATTTT.

A single count supports this clone. CDR3 nucleotide sequence: TGTGCCAGCAGCACCCGCCCGTTTGGGCAGTTCTTC. It codes for CASSTRPFGQFF. The genes are TRBV7-2 and TRBJ2-1; D ambiguous. Per germline, CDR1 SGHTA and CDR2 FQGNSA. Trimming pared 5 bases from V and 12 bases from J, leaving 14 bases between. The CDR3 spans 12 residues.

The J gene is TRBJ1-2, the V gene TRBV6-1; D remains ambiguous. The CDR3 length is 11 residues. From germline, CDR1 is MNHNS and CDR2 SASEGT. V was cut by 4 bases and J by 8 bases, with 8 bases left in between. The CDR3 DNA reads as TGTGCCAGCAGTGCGAACGAAGGCTACACCTTC. This encodes CASSANEGYTF.

The J gene is TRBJ1-5, the V gene TRBV6-6, with D unresolved. Germline V gene data show CDR1 as MNHNY and CDR2 as SVGAGI (reference sequence). The CDR3 has 14 residues. Trimming shortened V by 3 bases and J by 6 bases, and 12 bases separated the two germline ends. The CDR3 sequence: CASSYVPGFQPQHF. The CDR3 DNA sequence: TGTGCCAGCAGTTATGTCCCAGGATTTCAGCCCCAGCATTTT.

The rearrangement uses TRBV6-5 and TRBJ2-5; a weak D match, TRBD2 (6 bases). CDR3 length: 15 amino acids. V lost 10 bases and J 7 bases, leaving 25 bases between the germline ends. Germline V gene data show CDR1 as MNHEY and CDR2 as SVGAGI. CDR3 sequence reads: CATTSWGGDRGTQYF. In DNA form, the CDR3 reads TGTGCCACCACTTCGTGGGGCGGGGATCGAGGGACCCAGTACTTC.

The genes are TRBV18 and TRBJ2-7; D not resolved. In germline, CDR1 is KGHSH, CDR2 LQKENI. Trimming left V 4 bases short and J 2 bases short, with 6 bases between. The CDR3 consists of 12 residues. CDR3 sequence (DNA): TGTGCCAGCTCACATAACCCCTACGAGCAGTACTTC. As protein: CASSHNPYEQYF.

The chain combines TRBV2 with TRBJ1-1; D perhaps matches TRBD1 (5 bases). The CDR3 runs 13 residues. Germline values: CDR1 SNHLY, CDR2 FYNNEI. Trimming shortened V by 0 bases and J by 8 bases, and 10 bases separated the two germline ends. Here the CDR3 reads CASSEAQYREAFF. CDR3 in DNA: TGTGCCAGCAGTGAAGCGCAGTACAGGGAAGCTTTCTTT.

This clone was seen at least ten times. This chain links TRBV4-3 with TRBJ2-2; weak D call: TRBD2 (5 bases). Trimming removed 4 bases at V and 5 bases at J, with 14 bases between. The CDR3 length is 15 residues. Germline V gene lookup returns CDR1 LGHNA and CDR2 YSLEER. CDR3 loop: CASSLTRISTGELFF. The CDR3 region has the DNA TGCGCCAGCAGCCTTACTAGAATCAGTACCGGGGAGCTGTTTTTT.

The rearrangement uses TRBV5-6 and TRBJ2-3; 7 nucleotides match TRBD2. The CDR3 is 16 residues long. V lost 6 bases, J lost 1 base, and 11 bases stayed unmatched. The germline V gene has CDR1 SGHDT and CDR2 YYEEEE. The CDR3 protein is CASTLLPAGGTDTQYF. In DNA, the CDR3 is TGTGCCAGCACCCTTCTCCCGGCGGGAGGCACAGATACGCAGTATTTT.